A single sample is the source of the 21 T cell receptor beta chains below, sequenced in a study of tumor and adjacent non-tumor tissue in lung cancer. The library came from three nested PCR rounds adapted from ARM-PCR protocols. Each CDR3 protein is one row after TCRdb ran MiXCR on the multiplex PCR reads. This sample has over 100,000 distinct CDR3 sequences, with 50% to 70% found just once. The template was RNA from unsorted bulk tissue. This non-tumor lung sample came from over 3 cm beyond the tumor edge. Specimen: distant non-tumor lung tissue. The receptors shown here come from a man aged 55 to 69 with non-small cell lung cancer.

This sequence joins TRBV11-3 and TRBJ2-1; D might be TRBD2 (5 bases). From germline, CDR1 is SGHNT and CDR2 YENEEA. V dropped 8 bases and J dropped 7 bases, with 18 bases sitting between them. The CDR3 sequence is 14 residues long. CDR3 nucleotide sequence: TGTGCCAGCGGCTGTGAAGGATTAGCGAATGAGCAGTTCTTC. It translates to CASGCEGLANEQFF.

This clonotype was counted only a few times. This sequence joins TRBV5-1 and TRBJ2-2; D is ambiguous. This CDR3 has 14 amino acids. Trimming removed 0 bases from V and 1 base from J, with 4 bases in between. CDR1 and CDR2 (germline): SGHRS, YFSETQ. The DNA for the CDR3 is TGCGCCAGCAGCTTGGGAGGGAACACCGGGGAGCTGTTTTTT. Translated: CASSLGGNTGELFF. The full variable domain, rest sourced from reference TRBV5-1 and TRBJ2-2, is KAGVTQTPRYLIKTRGQQVTLSCSPISGHRSVSWYQQTPGQGLQFLFEYFSETQRNKGNFPGRFSGRQFSNSRSEMNVSTLELGDSALYLCASSLGGNTGELFFGEGSRLTVL.

This clonotype was recorded once. A read error is possible here, since a much larger clone lies one base away. The gene calls are TRBV7-9 and TRBJ1-1; D is possibly TRBD1 (6 bases). This CDR3 comprises 15 residues. CDR1 is SEHNR and CDR2 is FQNEAQ in the germline V gene (reference sequence). V dropped 3 bases and J dropped 4 bases, with 15 bases sitting between them. CDR3 residues: CASSFETGRSTEAFF. In DNA, the CDR3 is TGTGCCAGCAGCTTTGAGACAGGACGGTCCACTGAAGCTTTCTTT.

With regard to this clonotype: Since the CDR3 does not end with the conserved phenylalanine or tryptophan, this likely comes from a read error. It is unclear where the CDR3 begins or ends on the DNA, so no DNA is shown, and the CDR3 is as TCRdb lists it. V gene TRBV11-1 combines with J gene TRBJ1-1. From germline, CDR1 is SGHAT and CDR2 FQDESV (reference sequence). The CDR3 spans 12 residues, counting both ends. CDR3 in amino acids: CASSLEDSVTFI.

The chain is built from TRBV4-3 and TRBJ2-7, with D perhaps TRBD2 (5 bases). The germline gives CDR1 LGHNA, CDR2 YSLEER. V gave up 4 bases and J gave up 2 bases, with 12 bases separating them. The CDR3 totals 14 residues. CDR3 in amino acids: CASSRGDGTYEQYF. As DNA, the CDR3 is TGCGCCAGCAGCCGAGGCGACGGGACCTACGAGCAGTACTTC.

With respect to this clonotype: Here the CDR3 omits its conserved ending phenylalanine or tryptophan, so a read error is the likely source. The DNA is omitted, as the CDR3 cannot be located on it reliably, and the CDR3 follows TCRdb's listing. The V call is TRBV5-6, the J call TRBJ2-4; the D call of TRBD1 is as the table states it, not checked on the DNA. The germline V gene encodes CDR1 SGHDT and CDR2 YYEEEE. The CDR3 is 16 amino acids in total, end residues counted. The CDR3 here is CASSFGGGPAKNIQYL.

This chain links TRBV7-9 with TRBJ2-7, with TRBD1 as a possible D gene (5 bases). V dropped 5 bases and J dropped 2 bases, with 13 bases sitting between them. The germline V gene has CDR1 SEHNR and CDR2 FQNEAQ (reference sequence). The CDR3 runs 14 residues. CDR3 sequence reads: CASSVRQTTYEQYF. CDR3 sequence (DNA): TGTGCCAGCAGCGTGAGACAGACAACCTACGAGCAGTACTTC.

The chain employs TRBV11-3 and TRBJ2-7; the D is unclear. Germline loops: CDR1 SGHNT, CDR2 YENEEA. This CDR3 has 11 residues. Trimming shortened V by 6 bases and J by 6 bases, and 9 bases separated the two germline ends. The CDR3 DNA is TGTGCCAGCAGTTTACTCGGCGAGCAGTACTTC. Protein: CASSLLGEQYF.

In regard to this clonotype: With a much larger clone just one base away, this may be a read error. The V and J genes are TRBV6-1 and TRBJ2-2; 7 positions agree with TRBD1. Losses at the gene ends were 0 bases for V and 5 bases for J; bases not matched to a gene: 6. CDR3 size: 16 residues. Germline V gene lookup returns CDR1 MNHNS and CDR2 SASEGT. The CDR3 nucleotides are TGTGCCAGCAGTGAAGCGCGGTTCAGGGGGACCGGGGAGCTGTTTTTT. Translation: CASSEARFRGTGELFF.

The table lists this clonotype with many counts. The rearrangement uses TRBV25-1 and TRBJ2-7; D possibly corresponds to TRBD2 (6 bases). This CDR3 has 16 residues. Germline loops: CDR1 MGHDK, CDR2 SYGVNS. With 4 bases removed from V and 3 bases from J, the gap between germline ends came to 19 bases. CDR3: CASSGGVAGYLYEQYF. CDR3 bases: TGTGCCAGCAGTGGAGGGGTCGCGGGATACCTCTACGAGCAGTACTTC.

This clonotype was recorded many times. The gene calls are TRBV4-3 and TRBJ2-3; TRBD2 aligns across 10 bases. This CDR3 is 15 amino acids long. The germline V gene has CDR1 LGHNA and CDR2 YSLEER. J lost 2 bases, V lost 4 bases, and 3 bases had no gene match. The CDR3 protein is CASSLAGGPTDTQYF. The CDR3 nucleotides read TGCGCCAGCAGCCTAGCGGGAGGCCCCACAGATACGCAGTATTTT.

With respect to this clonotype: With a much larger clone just one base away, this may be a read error. The rearrangement links TRBV20-1 to TRBJ2-5, with 9 bases identical to TRBD2. The V and J ends lost 2 bases and 5 bases, in that order; junction bases with no gene match: 6. Germline CDR1 and CDR2: DFQATT and SNEGSKA (reference sequence). The CDR3 loop spans 14 amino acids. CDR3 nucleotide sequence: TGCAGTGCTAGACACAGCGGGGGGCGGGAGACCCAGTACTTC. It translates to CSARHSGGRETQYF.

This clonotype was detected only once. The chain couples TRBV11-3 to TRBJ2-3, with 14 bases that match TRBD2. The germline gives CDR1 SGHNT, CDR2 YENEEA. The CDR3 has 16 amino acids. The V gene end was trimmed by 11 bases and the J gene end by 1 base; junction bases not matched to a gene: 8. CDR3 amino acids: CAGNTGLAGGTDTQYF. CDR3 bases: TGTGCCGGCAACACGGGACTAGCGGGAGGCACAGATACGCAGTATTTT.

About this clonotype itself: The junction departs from germline at one end; a sequencing error may be responsible. This chain connects TRBV6-1 to TRBJ1-6; possibly TRBD1 for D (5 bases). The length of the CDR3 is 13 residues. Germline CDR1 is MNHNS and CDR2 is SASEGT. The CDR3 region has the DNA TGTGCCAGTGAACAGGAGTATAAATCACCCCTCCACTTT. It encodes CASEQEYKSPLHF.

On this clonotype itself: At one boundary the junction diverges from the germline segment, which might be a read error. J is TRBJ2-1 and V is TRBV6-2 or TRBV6-3; TRBD2 matches 9 bases. The germline gives CDR1 MNHEY, CDR2 SVGEGT. The CDR3 contains 14 residues. The CDR3 DNA reads TGTGCCAGCCTCAAAGCGGGGGGCTATAATGAGCAGCTCTTC. Residues: CASLKAGGYNEQLF.

The chain has TRBV5-1 and TRBJ1-1, with D maybe TRBD1 (5 bases). Germline V lookup: CDR1 SGHRS, CDR2 YFSETQ. Trimming took off 4 bases at V and 6 bases at J, with 16 bases between the two ends. This CDR3 is built from 14 residues. CDR3 coding DNA: TGCGCCAGCAGCCCTGGGACTTTGAGCGCTGAAGCTTTCTTT. It is translated as CASSPGTLSAEAFF.

This clonotype occurred a few times. The genes are TRBV24-1 and TRBJ2-1, with 10 bases identical to TRBD2. Unmatched junction bases numbered 4, after V lost 4 bases and J lost 2 bases. The length of the CDR3 is 16 residues. Germline V CDR1 and CDR2: KGHDR, SFDVKD. This chain's CDR3 is CATSDPGLAAYNEQFF. The CDR3 DNA reads as TGTGCCACCAGTGACCCCGGACTAGCGGCCTACAATGAGCAGTTCTTC.

This sequence joins TRBV5-6 and TRBJ2-7; unclear D gene. The V end lost 0 bases, the J end lost 0 bases, and 10 bases lay between the germline ends. Germline V lookup: CDR1 SGHDT, CDR2 YYEEEE. This CDR3 has 15 residues. DNA for the CDR3: TGTGCCAGCAGCTTGGGGTTTAGCTGCTCCTACGAGCAGTACTTC. Translated, it gives CASSLGFSCSYEQYF.

This clonotype was counted only a few times. A read error may explain this, as a much larger clone is one base away. The CDR3 carries no conserved terminal phenylalanine or tryptophan, so it likely arises from a read error. The V and J genes are TRBV29-1 and TRBJ1-2; a possible D gene is TRBD1 (6 bases). The germline V and J ends were trimmed by 4 bases and 8 bases, with 14 bases remaining between them. Per germline, CDR1 SQVTM and CDR2 ANQGSEA. The CDR3 has 12 residues. CDR3 nucleotide sequence: TGCAGCGTTGGACCCACAGGGAACGGCTACACCCTC. This sequence encodes CSVGPTGNGYTL.

Remarks on this clonotype: An end of the junction differs from the germline gene, which may be a read error. The chain employs TRBV4-2 and TRBJ2-7, with a possible D match to TRBD2 (5 bases). The CDR3 is made up of 18 amino acids. The germline V gene has CDR1 LGHNA and CDR2 YNFKEQ. The CDR3 DNA follows: TGTGCCAGCAGCCAAGATAGAGGGCTAGCAGGCTTCTCCTACAAGCAGTACTTC. Translated, it gives CASSQDRGLAGFSYKQYF.

With respect to this clonotype: A junction boundary mismatches the germline segment, possibly from a read error. V and J are TRBV6-5 and TRBJ2-2, with D perhaps matching TRBD1 or TRBD2 (5 bases each). The V gene's germline CDR1 is MNHEY and CDR2 SVGAGI. This CDR3 spans 14 amino acids. CDR3 protein: CASRYSGVTGDLFF. The CDR3 bases are TGTGCCAGCAGGTACTCCGGGGTCACCGGGGACCTGTTTTTT.